These T cell receptor beta chains were read from a single sample in a study of response to subunit inactivated influenza vaccine. TCRdb re-derived calls from the RT-PCR reads in MiXCR, one entry per CDR3 protein. The table has roughly 790,000 distinct CDR3 sequences, over 20% seen once. Specimen: PBMCs from blood, collected roughly 5 days after vaccination. The receptor set was obtained from a man between 50 and 59 years old who received an inactivated influenza vaccine. Both conserved end residues are part of each CDR3. The D gene is left open where the match is weak. Clone size is given for some rows only: seen once, a few or many times, or a class if the clone is expanded.

V gene: TRBV18; J gene: TRBJ2-2; D gene: NA; clone size: few; CDR3 DNA: TGTGCCAGCTCACAAATGAGCGGAACCGGGGAGCTGTTTTTT; CDR3 protein: CASSQMSGTGELFF
V gene: TRBV12-3/TRBV12-4; J gene: TRBJ1-6; D gene: NA; clone size: NA; CDR3 DNA: TGTGCCAGCAGTTTAAAAAGAGGGTATTCACCCCTCCACTTT; CDR3 protein: CASSLKRGYSPLHF
V gene: TRBV12-3/TRBV12-4; J gene: TRBJ1-1; D gene: TRBD1; clone size: few; CDR3 DNA: TGTGCCAGCAGTTCGTCCCCCGGGACAGGGAGTACTGAAGCTTTCTTT; CDR3 protein: CASSSSPGTGSTEAFF
V gene: TRBV7-8; J gene: TRBJ2-2; D gene: NA; clone size: many; CDR3 DNA: TGTGCCAGCAGCCCGACTAGTTACACCGGGGAGCTGTTTTTT; CDR3 protein: CASSPTSYTGELFF
V gene: TRBV6-1; J gene: TRBJ1-2; D gene: TRBD1; clone size: NA; CDR3 DNA: TGTGCCAGCAGTGGGCGACAGGGGAGCGATGGCTACACCTTC; CDR3 protein: CASSGRQGSDGYTF
V gene: TRBV20-1; J gene: TRBJ1-2; D gene: NA; clone size: few; CDR3 DNA: TGCAGTGCTATGAAAGGGTGGAGTGGCTACACCTTC; CDR3 protein: CSAMKGWSGYTF
V gene: TRBV20-1; J gene: TRBJ2-5; D gene: TRBD2; clone size: many; CDR3 DNA: TGCAGTGCTGGTCTTCTAGCGGGGGTAGAAGAGACCCAGTACTTC; CDR3 protein: CSAGLLAGVEETQYF
V gene: TRBV20-1; J gene: TRBJ2-1; D gene: TRBD1; clone size: NA; CDR3 DNA: TGCAGTGCGGGGCAGGGGGCGGCCTACAATGAGCAGTTCTTC; CDR3 protein: CSAGQGAAYNEQFF
V gene: TRBV7-2; J gene: TRBJ2-7; D gene: NA; clone size: few; CDR3 DNA: TGTGCCAGCAGCCCAACGGCCTTATACGAGCAGTACTTC; CDR3 protein: CASSPTALYEQYF
V gene: TRBV4-2; J gene: TRBJ2-4; D gene: NA; clone size: few; CDR3 DNA: TGTGCCAGCAGCCAAGGGGACACGGTCGGGTTTGGCAAAAACATTCAGTACTTC; CDR3 protein: CASSQGDTVGFGKNIQYF
V gene: TRBV2; J gene: TRBJ2-6; D gene: TRBD1; clone size: few; CDR3 DNA: TGTGCCAGCAGGGTACCACTAGGACAGGTGACAAACTCTGGGGCCAACGTCCTGACTTTC; CDR3 protein: CASRVPLGQVTNSGANVLTF
V gene: TRBV5-5; J gene: TRBJ2-1; D gene: TRBD2; clone size: few; CDR3 DNA: TGTGCCAGCAGCCCTCTAGCTATGCGGGAGTCTGAGCAGTTCTTC; CDR3 protein: CASSPLAMRESEQFF
V gene: TRBV15; J gene: TRBJ2-3; D gene: TRBD2; clone size: few; CDR3 DNA: TGTGCCACCAGTCCGACTAGCCTTTACACAGATACGCAGTATTTT; CDR3 protein: CATSPTSLYTDTQYF
V gene: TRBV5-1; J gene: TRBJ2-5; D gene: NA; clone size: NA; CDR3 DNA: TGCGCCAGCAAGTCCTCGAGCGCGCAAGAGACCCAGTACTTC; CDR3 protein: CASKSSSAQETQYF
V gene: TRBV20-1; J gene: TRBJ1-1; D gene: NA; clone size: NA; CDR3 DNA: TGCAGTGCCCGATCGACAGCGAACACTGAAGCTTTCTTT; CDR3 protein: CSARSTANTEAFF
V gene: TRBV6-2/TRBV6-3; J gene: TRBJ2-7; D gene: TRBD2; clone size: NA; CDR3 DNA: TGTGCCAGCAGATTAGCGGGAGTCGGAACCTACGAGCAGTACTTC; CDR3 protein: CASRLAGVGTYEQYF
V gene: TRBV12-3/TRBV12-4; J gene: TRBJ1-5; D gene: NA; clone size: NA; CDR3 DNA: TGTGCCAGCGCGCCGTCTGGGGGCAGGGCAAATCAGCCCCAGCATTTT; CDR3 protein: CASAPSGGRANQPQHF